Each of the 22 T cell receptor beta chains below was sequenced from the same sample in a study of cytomegalovirus exposure and HLA in healthy donors. Both 60 Vbeta primers and 13 Jbeta primers went into the PCR. The table came from immunoSEQ multiplex PCR; TCRdb's copy has only in-frame clones and leaves some out. The sample comprises about 200,000 clones, 65% to 85% of which are singletons, and around 3% rests with the top ten. Sequences were obtained from PBMCs. Receptor source: a man aged 30 to 39 in good health and CMV-seronegative.

CDR3 in DNA: TGTGCCAGCAGTTCCGACACGGGGCAAGAGACCCAGTACTTC. Amino acid sequence: CASSSDTGQETQYF. The V call is TRBV28, the J call TRBJ2-5; D is possibly TRBD2 (5 bases). Germline lookup yields CDR1 MDHEN and CDR2 SYDVKM. V was trimmed by 4 bases and J by 2 bases, leaving 11 bases between them. CDR3 size: 14 residues.

The CDR3 DNA is TGTGCCAGCAGCTTATCCCCCAGAGGATCACCCCTCCACTTT. Translation gives CASSLSPRGSPLHF. The V gene is TRBV7-2, the J gene TRBJ1-6; D not resolved. The CDR3 is 14 amino acids. Germline V gene lookup returns CDR1 SGHTA and CDR2 FQGNSA. The V end was cut by 2 bases, the J end by 10 bases, with 12 bases between. Complete variable domain (other parts from reference TRBV7-2 and TRBJ1-6): GAGVSQSPSNKVTEKGKDVELRCDPISGHTALYWYRQSLGQGLEFLIYFQGNSAPDKSGLPSDRFSAERTGGSVSTLTIQRTQQEDSAVYLCASSLSPRGSPLHFGNGTRLTVT.

This clone was seen more than once but under ten times. This chain links TRBV4-1 with TRBJ2-5, with 7 bases aligning to TRBD1. With V trimmed by 1 base and J by 5 bases, 7 bases remained unmatched. CDR3 length: 15 amino acids. Per the germline V gene, CDR1 is MGHRA and CDR2 is YSYEKL. The CDR3 sequence is CASSQGQGIDETQYF. CDR3 coding DNA: TGCGCCAGCAGCCAAGGACAGGGTATTGATGAGACCCAGTACTTC.

The V call is TRBV6-6, the J call TRBJ2-5; D is unresolved. Germline CDR1 and CDR2: MNHNY and SVGAGI (reference sequence). The V end lost 3 bases, the J end lost 2 bases, and 13 bases lay between the germline ends. This CDR3 comprises 15 residues. CDR3 protein: CASSYVALVQETQYF. CDR3 bases: TGTGCCAGCAGTTATGTGGCCCTAGTGCAAGAGACCCAGTACTTC.

V usage is TRBV6-5 and J usage is TRBJ1-2, with TRBD1 matching over 7 bases. This CDR3 contains 15 residues. Germline V gene lookup returns CDR1 MNHEY and CDR2 SVGAGI. Germline trimming cut 0 bases from V and 5 bases from J; bases unmatched to any gene: 6. The CDR3 region is CASSYSDRAKYGYTF. In nucleotides, the CDR3 is TGTGCCAGCAGTTACTCCGACAGGGCGAAGTATGGCTACACCTTC.

V is TRBV7-8 and J is TRBJ2-3, with TRBD2 matching 8 bases. Trimming took 1 base from V and 3 from J; bases not matched to a gene: 6. This CDR3 has 16 residues. Per the germline V gene, CDR1 is SGHVS and CDR2 is FQNEAQ. This CDR3 is CASSLVSGGGTDTQYF. CDR3 DNA: TGTGCCAGCAGCTTAGTGTCCGGGGGGGGAACAGATACGCAGTATTTT.

The sample holds one count of this clone. The chain has TRBV28 and TRBJ1-1; 7 nucleotides line up with TRBD1. Germline V gives CDR1 MDHEN, CDR2 SYDVKM. This CDR3 is built from 13 residues. Unmatched junction bases numbered 11, after V lost 5 bases and J lost 11 bases. The CDR3 sequence: CASSPQGVVRAFF. The CDR3 DNA reads TGTGCCAGCAGTCCGCAGGGGGTGGTTAGGGCTTTCTTT.

Here the CDR3 reads CASSPTGLGNTIYF. DNA for the CDR3: TGTGCCAGCAGCCCGACAGGGTTGGGAAACACCATATATTTT. The chain has TRBV7-9 and TRBJ1-3; 7 bases match TRBD1. The germline gives CDR1 SEHNR, CDR2 FQNEAQ (reference sequence). The CDR3 sequence is 14 residues long. After removal of 5 bases from V and 4 bases from J, the junction contained 5 bases not matched to a gene.

This clone was counted a few times. This chain joins TRBV4-1 and TRBJ1-1; possible D gene TRBD1, 6 bases. V dropped 1 base and J dropped 2 bases, with 14 bases sitting between them. Germline V gene lookup returns CDR1 MGHRA and CDR2 YSYEKL. The CDR3 runs 16 residues. CDR3 protein: CASSQAPVGANTEAFF. CDR3 in DNA: TGCGCCAGCAGCCAAGCCCCCGTGGGGGCTAACACTGAAGCTTTCTTT.

V and J are TRBV5-1 and TRBJ1-5; D remains unclear. V lost 9 bases to trimming and J lost 4 bases, with 17 bases between them. Germline CDR1 is SGHRS and CDR2 is YFSETQ. The length of the CDR3 is 14 residues. The CDR3, as DNA: TGCGCCATGTCACCTCGGGAGACGAATCAGCCCCAGCATTTT. This sequence encodes CAMSPRETNQPQHF.

The chain combines TRBV2 with TRBJ2-5, with a weak D call TRBD1 (5 bases). The CDR3 spans 12 residues. In germline, CDR1 is SNHLY, CDR2 FYNNEI. The ends were cut back, 6 bases at V and 7 bases at J, with 12 bases in the middle. The CDR3 DNA sequence: TGTGCCAGCAGCTCAGGGAAAAGGACCCAGTACTTC. Residues: CASSSGKRTQYF.

The V gene is TRBV15, the J gene TRBJ1-5, with TRBD1 as a possible D gene (6 bases). This CDR3 is 18 amino acids long. Germline V gene sequence: CDR1 LNHNV, CDR2 YYDKDF (reference sequence). Trimming left V 0 bases short and J 0 bases short, with 15 bases between. The CDR3 reads CATSRDWQGSGSNQPQHF. CDR3 coding DNA: TGTGCCACCAGCAGAGATTGGCAGGGGAGTGGTAGCAATCAGCCCCAGCATTTT. Together with reference TRBV15 and TRBJ1-5, the CDR3 gives the full variable domain: DAMVIQNPRYQVTQFGKPVTLSCSQTLNHNVMYWYQQKSSQAPKLLFHYYDKDFNNEADTPDNFQSRRPNTSFCFLDIRSPGLGDTAMYLCATSRDWQGSGSNQPQHFGDGTRLSIL.

The chain carries TRBV5-8 and TRBJ2-7, with 7 bases identical to TRBD1. The CDR3 contains 13 residues. The ends lost 2 bases at V and 6 bases at J; junction bases unmatched: 5. The V gene's germline CDR1 is SGHTS and CDR2 YDEGEE. This chain's CDR3 is CASSFRQGSEQYF. CDR3 DNA: TGTGCCAGCAGCTTCCGACAGGGAAGCGAGCAGTACTTC. Together with reference TRBV5-8 and TRBJ2-7, the CDR3 gives the full variable domain: EAGVTQSPTHLIKTRGQQATLRCSPISGHTSVYWYQQALGLGLQFLLWYDEGEERNRGNFPPRFSGRQFPNYSSELNVNALELEDSALYLCASSFRQGSEQYFGPGTRLTVT.

This chain uses TRBV28 with TRBJ2-7; D possibly corresponds to TRBD1 (6 bases). The germline V gene encodes CDR1 MDHEN and CDR2 SYDVKM. The V end lost 2 bases, the J end lost 4 bases, and 12 bases lay between the germline ends. The CDR3 contains 14 residues. The CDR3 here is CASSLAQGRYEQYF. Here the CDR3 DNA reads TGTGCCAGCAGTTTAGCACAGGGTAGGTACGAGCAGTACTTC.

V gene TRBV28 combines with J gene TRBJ2-1; 7 bases align to TRBD1. CDR3 size: 17 residues. CDR1 is MDHEN, CDR2 SYDVKM, per germline. V lost 6 bases and J lost 0; bases outside the gene matches: 11. For the CDR3, the DNA is TGTGCCAGCAGCTCATCAACGACAGGGATCTCCTACAATGAGCAGTTCTTC. Amino acids: CASSSSTTGISYNEQFF.

The genes are TRBV4-3 and TRBJ1-6, with D possibly being TRBD1 (6 bases). CDR1 LGHNA and CDR2 YSLEER come from the germline V gene. Deletions cut 4 bases from V and 6 bases from J, with 13 bases between. The CDR3 length is 15 residues. This CDR3 reads CASSRTVSGNSPLHF. CDR3 DNA: TGCGCCAGCAGCCGGACAGTCTCCGGTAATTCACCCCTCCACTTT.

About this clone: An end of the junction differs from the germline gene, which may be a read error. This chain connects TRBV2 to TRBJ2-6; 8 nucleotides match TRBD1. The CDR3 runs to 15 residues. Germline CDR1 reads SNHLY; CDR2 reads FYNNEI. Written as DNA, the CDR3 is TGTGCCAGGGACAGGGCGGACTCTGGGGCCAGCGTCCTGACTTTC. This sequence encodes CARDRADSGASVLTF.

The table lists this clone with a few counts. This rearrangement joins TRBV27 to TRBJ1-5; 10 bases are shared with TRBD1. The trim removed 5 bases at V and 4 bases at J, leaving 5 bases unmatched. Germline V gene sequence: CDR1 MNHEY, CDR2 SMNVEV (reference sequence). The CDR3 extends over 15 amino acids. The CDR3 region is CASSPTGGINQPQHF. CDR3 DNA: TGTGCCAGCAGTCCGACAGGGGGCATAAATCAGCCCCAGCATTTT.

This clone came up once. The rearrangement uses TRBV6-5 and TRBJ2-7; D is possibly TRBD2 (6 bases). V dropped 8 bases and J dropped 5 bases, with 19 bases sitting between them. The CDR3 totals 14 residues. Germline V gene lookup returns CDR1 MNHEY and CDR2 SVGAGI. CDR3 sequence reads: CASSSGLREHEQYF. The CDR3, as DNA: TGTGCCAGCTCGTCAGGGCTTCGGGAGCACGAGCAGTACTTC.

The chain carries TRBV12-5 and TRBJ2-7; D gene ambiguous. V was cut by 6 bases and J by 3 bases, with 15 bases left in between. The CDR3 runs to 14 residues. Looked up from germline, CDR1 is LGHNT and CDR2 is FRNRAP. The CDR3 reads CASGRPKRVYEQYF. The CDR3 DNA reads TGTGCTAGTGGCCGCCCAAAGCGCGTCTACGAGCAGTACTTC.

This chain uses TRBV28 with TRBJ1-2, with D possibly matching TRBD1 (6 bases). Trimming left V 2 bases short and J 11 bases short, with 12 bases between. The CDR3 is 12 amino acids. The V gene's germline CDR1 is MDHEN and CDR2 SYDVKM. This CDR3 is CASSLRQGPYTF. Here the CDR3 DNA reads TGTGCCAGCAGTTTACGGCAGGGGCCTTACACCTTC.

This clone has just one count. The V call is TRBV23-1, the J call TRBJ2-5; D might be TRBD1 (5 bases). TRBV23-1 is recorded as an ORF, its role being uncertain. This CDR3 spans 21 amino acids. V lost 6 bases, J lost 5 bases, and 37 bases lay in between. CDR3 residues: CASSPKGQGRMEWVRMETQYF. In nucleotides, the CDR3 is TGCGCCAGCAGCCCAAAAGGGCAGGGAAGGATGGAGTGGGTTAGGATGGAGACCCAGTACTTC.